This TCR beta chain originates from a study of T-cell reconstitution after alpha-beta-depleted transplantation in children. Whole-study results and caveats: Surviving recipient cells, namely T cells and thymic progenitors, were the source of high day-60 TCRbeta diversity in some patients. The origin of alpha-beta T cells about two months after transplant was reportedly several hundred expanded graft clones. A year had passed since transplant, and T-cell counts and diversity by then came mostly from newly produced T cells.

This clonotype has only a few counts. Its antigen is undetermined. The library targeted TCRbeta and was prepared with unique molecular identifiers. From the PCR reads, TCRdb called clonotypes with MiXCR, one entry per CDR3 protein. The sample contains about 250,000 distinct CDR3 sequences, roughly 25% of which appear only once. The CDR3 spans 17 residues. The V and J ends lost 0 bases and 1 base respectively, with 12 bases between them. The specimen comprised PBMCs, mostly from graft donor cells, sampled 360 days after TCRalphabeta/CD19-depleted stem cell transplant. The chain joins TRBV12-3 or TRBV12-4 to TRBJ2-2; D possibly corresponds to TRBD2 (6 bases). The receptor comes from a female patient aged 2-9 years who had a stem cell transplant for congenital amegakaryocytic thrombocytopenia, so the T cells may come from the graft donor. CDR3 region: CASSLARGARNTGELFF. The CDR3 DNA reads as TGTGCCAGCAGTTTAGCGCGCGGGGCCAGGAACACCGGGGAGCTGTTTTTT.